This TCR beta chain was sequenced in a study of vaccination and CD4 T cells after COVID-19. Study-level information: The stimulating agents, overlapping spike peptides, came from SARS-CoV-2, HCoV-NL63, HCoV-OC43 and HCoV-229E.

At the Johns Hopkins FTIC core, DNA taken from cultured CD4+ T cells was sequenced by way of the Oncomine TCR Beta short-read assay. Each CDR3 protein is one row after TCRdb ran MiXCR on the PCR reads. The sample lists about 21,000 distinct CDR3 sequences; less than 65% were seen once. Details on this clonotype: The antigen is not known.

The CDR3 spans 13 residues. Between the trimmed V and J ends, which lost 3 bases and 8 bases, there was a span of 8 bases. Noted treatment: roughly nine-day PBMC culture with coronavirus spike peptide pools or control peptides (ViraFEST assay). The chain is built from TRBV12-3 or TRBV12-4 and TRBJ1-6; D gene unclear. The source material was CD4+ T cells from blood, cultured in vitro, sampled after SARS-CoV-2 vaccination. This TCR derives from a human donor who had recovered from COVID-19. The chain's CDR3 is CASSLGRYSPLHF. The CDR3 nucleotides read TGTGCCAGCAGTTTGGGGAGGTATTCACCCCTCCACTTT.